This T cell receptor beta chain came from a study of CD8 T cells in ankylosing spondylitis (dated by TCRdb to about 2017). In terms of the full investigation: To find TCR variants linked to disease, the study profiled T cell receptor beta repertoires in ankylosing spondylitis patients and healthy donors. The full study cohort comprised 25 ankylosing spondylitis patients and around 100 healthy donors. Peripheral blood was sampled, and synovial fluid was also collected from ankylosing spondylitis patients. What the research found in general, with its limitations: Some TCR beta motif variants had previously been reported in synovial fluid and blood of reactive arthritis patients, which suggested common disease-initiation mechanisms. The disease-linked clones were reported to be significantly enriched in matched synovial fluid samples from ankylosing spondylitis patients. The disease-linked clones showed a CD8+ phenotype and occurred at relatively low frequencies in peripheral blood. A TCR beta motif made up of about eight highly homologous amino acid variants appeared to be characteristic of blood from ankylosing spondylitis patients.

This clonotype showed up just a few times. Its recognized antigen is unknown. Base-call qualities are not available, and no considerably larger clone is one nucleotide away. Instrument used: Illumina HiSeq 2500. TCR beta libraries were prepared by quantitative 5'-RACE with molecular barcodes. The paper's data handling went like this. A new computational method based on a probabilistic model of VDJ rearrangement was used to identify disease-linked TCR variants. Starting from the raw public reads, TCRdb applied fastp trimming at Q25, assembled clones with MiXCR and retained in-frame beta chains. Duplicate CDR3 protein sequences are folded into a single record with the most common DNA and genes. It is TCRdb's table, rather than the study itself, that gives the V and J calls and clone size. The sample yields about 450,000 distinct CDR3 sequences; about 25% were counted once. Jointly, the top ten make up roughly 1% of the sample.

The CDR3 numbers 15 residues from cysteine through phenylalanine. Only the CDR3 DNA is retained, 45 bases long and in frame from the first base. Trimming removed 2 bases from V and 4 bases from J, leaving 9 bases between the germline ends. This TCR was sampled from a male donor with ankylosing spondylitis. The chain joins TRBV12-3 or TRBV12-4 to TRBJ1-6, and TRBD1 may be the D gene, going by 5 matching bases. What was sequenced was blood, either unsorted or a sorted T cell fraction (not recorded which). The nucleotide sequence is TGTGCCAGCAGTTTAAGGGGACCTTATAATTCACCCCTCCACTTT. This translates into CASSLRGPYNSPLHF.